The clone carrying this T cell receptor (beta chain) appeared a single time. Antigen unknown. These data originate in a study of shared clonotypes between healthy human individuals. Overall study results and limits: Of the naive CD4 clonotypes, about 5.4% were shared across four donors.

After removal of 3 bases from V and 3 bases from J, the junction contained 6 bases not matched to a gene. The CDR3 runs to 14 residues. In germline, CDR1 is SGHRS, CDR2 YFSETQ. The repertoire was sequenced with immunoSEQ multiplex PCR; TCRdb's copy has only in-frame clones and lacks some. Among 1.5 million to 1.9 million clones listed, under 99% were seen once. The clonotype comes from a man aged 25-40 years in good health. Sequenced sample: naive CD4+ T cells sorted from blood. Subset reported: CD45RA+ positively selected. The chain uses TRBV5-1 and TRBJ2-7, with TRBD1 matching 7 bases. The CDR3 DNA follows: TGCGCCAGCAGCTCCCGGGACAGACTCTACGAGCAGTACTTC. Amino acid sequence: CASSSRDRLYEQYF.